The entry that follows covers one T cell receptor beta chain sequence. Its target antigen remains unknown. No qualities accompany the bases; no much larger clone lies one base away. CDR1 MNHEY and CDR2 SMNVEV were looked up in the germline V gene (reference sequence). The CDR3, cysteine through phenylalanine, is 16 amino acids long. Only CDR3 DNA remains: 48 bases, in frame from the first base. V is pared back by 7 bases and J by 0 bases, with 19 bases lying between the germline termini. TCRbeta CDR3 regions were amplified from genomic DNA by means of the immunoSEQ Assay, a bias-controlled multiplex PCR. Under the source paper's analysis protocol: Nucleated cell counts per sample were estimated from amplification of reference gene primers within the assay. Sequence reads were collapsed and filtered to measure the absolute abundance of every unique TCRbeta CDR3 rearrangement. For each sample, productive Simpson clonality was calculated as the square root of Simpson's diversity index over productive rearrangements. TCRdb provides this immuneACCESS table in a form limited to in-frame rearrangements. Some clones are lacking; in checked studies, under half of them reflect an unresolved V gene, and why the rest are absent is not known. V, J and clone size reflect that table, while D and trimming were determined from the DNA. The sample profile shows 300,000 to 450,000 clones; 88% of them were found once. The ten biggest clones cover approximately 0.97% of the sample.

Participants in the prospective study were enrolled through a virtual design, were aged roughly 18 to 100 years, and lived in under 25 United States geographic areas. In the prospective study, participants were assigned to cohorts based on the clinical history participants reported in a screening survey and a study questionnaire. Exposed participants had been in contact with someone with a PCR-confirmed or clinician-diagnosed COVID-19 case within 2 weeks of study entry. Mobile phlebotomists in the prospective study collected whole blood, serum and a nasopharyngeal or oropharyngeal swab from every participant. Over an approximately 2-month period, participants in the prospective study had the option of providing additional blood draws and questionnaires. Before DNA extraction, prospective study blood samples were shipped either frozen or at room temperature. The sample comes from a study of blood T cell repertoires in COVID-19 (dated by TCRdb to between 2020 and 2021). As for the study more broadly: Samples from collaborators originated in the United States, Italy and Spain and spanned both the acute and convalescent phases of COVID-19. The material from the prospective study consisted of cDNA or gDNA derived from T cells, B-cell-depleted T cells, or PBMCs. The dataset comprised deeply sampled blood TCRbeta repertoires from subjects exposed to, actively infected with, or recovered from COVID-19. The repertoires were released in a freely available public database meant as a resource for research on the immune response to SARS-CoV-2. The samples were drawn from two sources: the first 160 participants of the ongoing ImmuneRACE study, and some 1,300 subjects contributed by 6 global collaborators. Sample metadata almost always included a de-identified subject ID, COVID-19 status, age in years and sex. Where available, HLA class I and class II types were taken from metadata supplied by the sample provider and were not determined by assay-based typing. What the study reported, not specific to this receptor: The quantity of clinical and demographic metadata differed by source and by participant and was supplied without curation.

The sample consisted of PBMCs or T cells enriched from blood (not recorded which). The clonotype was recovered from a woman aged 25-40 years who had been exposed to COVID-19. Here the chain combines TRBV27 and TRBJ2-7, with the D gene not clear enough to name. The CDR3 reads as follows: CASTSRQLSSSYEQYF. The sequenced DNA is TGTGCCAGCACCTCACGTCAACTCTCGAGCTCCTACGAGCAGTACTTC.